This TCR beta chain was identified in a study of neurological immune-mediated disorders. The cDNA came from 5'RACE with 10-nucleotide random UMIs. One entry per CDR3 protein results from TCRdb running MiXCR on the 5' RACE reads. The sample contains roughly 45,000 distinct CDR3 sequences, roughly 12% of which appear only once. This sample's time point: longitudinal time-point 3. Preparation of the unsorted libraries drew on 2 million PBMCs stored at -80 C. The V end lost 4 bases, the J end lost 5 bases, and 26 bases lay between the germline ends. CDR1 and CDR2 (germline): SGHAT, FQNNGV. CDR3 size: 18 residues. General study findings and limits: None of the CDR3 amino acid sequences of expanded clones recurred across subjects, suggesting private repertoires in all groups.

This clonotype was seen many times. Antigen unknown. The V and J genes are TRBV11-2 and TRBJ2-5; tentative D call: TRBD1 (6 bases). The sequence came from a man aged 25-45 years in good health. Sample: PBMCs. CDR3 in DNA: TGTGCCAGCAGCTCCACCCGACCGTCGACAGGCCTTAGGGAGACCCAGTACTTC. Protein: CASSSTRPSTGLRETQYF.